This is a list of T cell receptor beta chains from one sample in a study of CD8 T cells in ankylosing spondylitis. TCRdb reprocessed the 5' RACE reads via MiXCR and lists one record per CDR3 protein. Here the sample spans 90,000 to 120,000 distinct CDR3 sequences, around 24% being singletons. Material for sequencing was synovial fluid, either unsorted or a sorted T cell fraction (not recorded which). Every receptor here comes from a male donor with ankylosing spondylitis. Both conserved end residues are part of each CDR3. The D gene is left open where the match is weak. For some rows the clone size is stated as once, few or many, or as a class when expanded; others skip it.

J gene,V gene,clone size,D gene,CDR3 protein,CDR3 DNA
TRBJ1-1,TRBV24-1,many,-,CATSDLTRTKGAFF,TGTGCCACCAGTGATTTAACCCGGACTAAAGGGGCTTTCTTT
TRBJ1-2,TRBV20-1,few,TRBD1,CSASEGAGYGYTF,TGCAGTGCTAGTGAGGGGGCCGGCTATGGCTACACCTTC
TRBJ2-3,TRBV9,-,-,CASSLGGVDTQYF,TGTGCCAGCAGCCTTGGCGGAGTGGATACGCAGTATTTT
TRBJ2-3,TRBV2,-,-,CASTGGRTDTQYF,TGTGCCAGCACTGGGGGGCGCACAGATACGCAGTATTTT
TRBJ1-6,TRBV5-6,-,-,CASSVNERYSPLHF,TGTGCCAGCAGCGTAAACGAGAGGTATTCACCCCTCCACTTT
TRBJ2-5,TRBV5-6,few,-,CASSLFGYGTQYF,TGTGCCAGCAGCTTGTTCGGGTACGGGACCCAGTACTTC
TRBJ2-1,TRBV20-1,few,-,CSAKQSSYNEQFF,TGCAGTGCTAAACAGTCATCCTACAATGAGCAGTTCTTC
TRBJ2-1,TRBV13,many,-,CASSFRGNNEQFF,TGTGCCAGCAGCTTCCGGGGAAACAATGAGCAGTTCTTC
TRBJ1-1,TRBV2,few,-,CASREEYLNTEAFF,TGTGCCAGCAGAGAAGAATATCTGAACACTGAAGCTTTCTTT
TRBJ1-1,TRBV11-2,-,-,CASSFFLGDTEAFF,TGTGCCAGCAGCTTTTTCCTCGGGGATACTGAAGCTTTCTTT
TRBJ2-7,TRBV4-1,-,TRBD1,CASSQVGQGRGQYF,TGCGCCAGCAGCCAAGTGGGACAGGGCAGAGGGCAGTACTTC
TRBJ1-5,TRBV2,few,-,CASRSTGRPNQPQHF,TGTGCCAGCAGATCGACCGGACGCCCAAATCAGCCCCAGCATTTT
TRBJ2-2,TRBV6-1,many,-,CASSDPGTKNTGELFF,TGTGCCAGCAGTGATCCCGGGACAAAGAACACCGGGGAGCTGTTTTTT
TRBJ2-5,TRBV6-2/TRBV6-3,-,-,CASSYRRWAMEETQYF,TGTGCCAGCAGTTACCGCCGGTGGGCTATGGAGGAGACCCAGTACTTC
TRBJ2-2,TRBV7-6,-,-,CASSSRAFDTGELFF,TGTGCCAGCAGCTCGCGGGCTTTCGACACCGGGGAGCTGTTTTTT
TRBJ2-3,TRBV27,many,-,CASSDLGLGTDTQYF,TGTGCCAGCAGTGATTTGGGGCTTGGGACAGATACGCAGTATTTT
TRBJ2-7,TRBV20-1,-,TRBD2,CSARPGLAVSGEQYF,TGCAGTGCGAGGCCCGGACTAGCGGTTTCTGGTGAGCAGTACTTC
TRBJ2-7,TRBV12-3/TRBV12-4,few,-,CASSLPGPIEQYF,TGTGCCAGCAGCCTGCCGGGGCCTATCGAGCAGTACTTC
TRBJ2-3,TRBV29-1,-,TRBD1,CSVLDREKDTQYF,TGCAGCGTTCTGGACAGGGAGAAAGATACGCAGTATTTT
TRBJ1-4,TRBV15,-,-,CATSSMYGGENEKLFF,TGTGCCACCAGCTCGATGTATGGGGGGGAAAATGAAAAACTGTTTTTT
TRBJ2-1,TRBV27,many,-,CASSPPRRSYNEQFF,TGTGCCAGCAGTCCCCCCCGCCGCTCCTACAATGAGCAGTTCTTC
TRBJ1-1,TRBV5-1,-,TRBD1,CASRRGGADTEAFF,TGCGCCAGCAGAAGAGGGGGCGCGGACACTGAAGCTTTCTTT
TRBJ2-5,TRBV10-3,few,TRBD2,CAISVTSGRAFETQYF,TGTGCCATCAGTGTCACTAGCGGGAGGGCCTTTGAGACCCAGTACTTC
TRBJ1-1,TRBV30,-,-,CAWSVHTEAFF,TGTGCCTGGAGTGTACACACTGAAGCTTTCTTT
TRBJ2-5,TRBV11-2,-,-,CASSQGTVKETQYF,TGTGCCAGCAGCCAGGGGACTGTCAAAGAGACCCAGTACTTC
TRBJ2-5,TRBV27,-,TRBD1,CASSRWDRVYQETQYF,TGTGCCAGCAGCAGGTGGGACAGGGTGTACCAAGAGACCCAGTACTTC
TRBJ2-1,TRBV27,-,-,CASSFGDIPYNEQFF,TGTGCCAGCAGTTTCGGAGACATTCCCTACAATGAGCAGTTCTTC
TRBJ2-7,TRBV20-1,many,-,CSAPGGGQSSYEQYF,TGCAGTGCCCCTGGAGGGGGACAAAGCTCCTACGAGCAGTACTTC
TRBJ2-6,TRBV20-1,-,-,CSARDLVTNSGANVLTF,TGCAGTGCTAGAGATCTCGTGACTAACTCCGGGGCCAACGTCCTGACTTTC
TRBJ2-7,TRBV12-3/TRBV12-4,many,-,CASSLKQGYEQYF,TGTGCCAGCAGTTTGAAGCAGGGCTACGAGCAGTACTTC
TRBJ2-1,TRBV29-1,-,TRBD1,CSVTGGVLNEQFF,TGCAGCGTTACAGGGGGCGTCCTAAATGAGCAGTTCTTC
TRBJ1-2,TRBV7-9,-,-,CASSLANSYGYTF,TGTGCCAGCAGCTTGGCGAACTCATATGGCTACACCTTC
TRBJ1-5,TRBV7-9,-,-,CASSLGAGGNNQPQHF,TGTGCCAGCAGCTTAGGGGCCGGGGGCAACAATCAGCCCCAGCATTTT
TRBJ1-2,TRBV20-1,many,-,CSAPAGDSNYGYTF,TGCAGTGCTCCGGCTGGGGACTCTAACTATGGCTACACCTTC
TRBJ1-2,TRBV7-9,-,-,CASSFGTPDYYGYTF,TGTGCCAGCAGCTTCGGCACACCCGACTACTATGGCTACACCTTC
TRBJ1-2,TRBV29-1,-,-,CSVGGINYGYTF,TGCAGCGTTGGAGGGATAAACTATGGCTACACCTTC